This passage covers 21 T cell receptor beta chains from one sample sequenced in a study of blood T cells in healthy people across ages. A second 7 to 11 cycle PCR used barcoded and J-beta primers. TCRdb ran MiXCR on the 5' RACE reads and lists one entry per CDR3 protein. The table records fewer than 600,000 distinct CDR3 sequences, approximately 26% of them present only once. The same sample was also studied in work on T cells of mothers and their children.

Sequencing input: blood. The origin of the receptors is a boy aged 2 to 10 in good health.

This rearrangement joins TRBV6-5 to TRBJ2-5; possibly TRBD2 for D (6 bases). The CDR3 length is 15 residues. Trimming removed 0 bases at V and 5 bases at J, with 13 bases between. Germline CDR1 MNHEY, CDR2 SVGAGI. In DNA form, the CDR3 reads TGTGCCAGCAGTTACTCGGGACTGCTTGAGGAGACCCAGTACTTC. Amino acids: CASSYSGLLEETQYF.

This clonotype was found a few times. CDR3 sequence reads: CSARDPGLAGGPSRETQYF. As DNA, the CDR3 is TGCAGTGCTAGAGATCCGGGACTAGCGGGAGGGCCCTCTCGGGAGACCCAGTACTTC. This chain joins TRBV20-1 and TRBJ2-5; 16 bases agree with TRBD2. With 0 bases clipped from V and 5 bases from J, the junction kept 12 bases outside the gene matches. Germline V CDR1 and CDR2: DFQATT, SNEGSKA (reference sequence). The CDR3 is 19 amino acids.

This clonotype was counted between two and nine times. The chain couples TRBV9 to TRBJ2-3; D not certain. The germline CDR1 and CDR2 sequences are SGDLS and YYNGEE. This CDR3 has 13 amino acids. V was clipped by 3 bases and J by 7 bases, with 12 bases between them. CDR3 sequence (DNA): TGTGCCAGCAGCGCCCCAGCGTCTAATACGCAGTATTTT. Amino acids: CASSAPASNTQYF.

The table lists this clonotype with a few counts. The chain links TRBV29-1 to TRBJ2-2; D perhaps matches TRBD1 (6 bases). Trimming removed 3 bases from V and 9 bases from J, with 11 bases in between. The CDR3 is made up of 12 amino acids. Germline-derived CDR1 and CDR2 are SQVTM and ANQGSEA. The CDR3 DNA sequence: TGCAGCGTTGAGAACAGGGCTAGGGAGCTGTTTTTT. Translation: CSVENRARELFF.

Details on this clonotype: The junction differs from germline at one of its ends, possibly a read error. The V and J genes are TRBV12-3 or TRBV12-4 and TRBJ2-5; D is ambiguous. The J call is in doubt because the DNA end fits TRBJ2-7 better. This CDR3 is 14 amino acids long. The DNA for the CDR3 is TGTGCCGGCAGTCCCCACAAAGGAGCATACGAGCAGTACTTC. This gives the protein CAGSPHKGAYEQYF.

This clonotype turned up a few times. The chain has TRBV5-4 and TRBJ2-2; TRBD2 matches 9 bases. J gave up 6 bases and V 4 bases, and 10 bases lay outside the gene matches. Germline-derived CDR1 and CDR2 are SGHNT and YYREEE (reference sequence). This CDR3 contains 16 residues. CDR3 nucleotides: TGTGCCAGCAGCCCTGGAGGGACTAGCTTTGCCGGGGAGCTGTTTTTT. It encodes CASSPGGTSFAGELFF.

A remark on this clonotype: One end of the junction is discordant with germline, which a read error may explain. The chain uses TRBV12-3 or TRBV12-4 and TRBJ2-1, with 9 positions matching TRBD2. CDR3 size: 14 residues. For the CDR3, the DNA is TGTGCCAGCAGTTTAGCAGGCGGGGGGGAGACCCAGAACTTC. Amino acid sequence: CASSLAGGGETQNF.

This chain links TRBV3-1 with TRBJ1-1, with D unresolved. This CDR3 contains 15 residues. Per the germline V gene, CDR1 is LGHDT and CDR2 is YNNKEL (reference sequence). The ends were cut back, 7 bases at V and 3 bases at J, with 18 bases in the middle. CDR3 region: CASTPYGRHHTEAFF. CDR3 bases: TGTGCCAGCACCCCGTACGGCAGGCACCACACTGAAGCTTTCTTT.

This clonotype has a handful of counts. The chain has TRBV3-1 and TRBJ1-5; 10 nucleotides line up with TRBD1. The V segment lost 5 bases and the J segment 3 bases; nucleotides outside the gene matches: 4. The CDR3 is 15 residues long. Germline loops: CDR1 LGHDT, CDR2 YNNKEL (reference sequence). CDR3 coding DNA: TGTGCCAGCAGCTGGGGACAGGGGAACAATCAGCCCCAGCATTTT. Translating gives CASSWGQGNNQPQHF.

The chain joins TRBV20-1 to TRBJ2-7, with 9 bases that match TRBD2. Germline CDR1 and CDR2: DFQATT and SNEGSKA (reference sequence). CDR3 length: 16 amino acids. J lost 0 bases, V lost 0 bases, and 6 bases had no gene match. In nucleotides, the CDR3 is TGCAGTGCTAGAGATTTTAGCGGGGGCAGCTCCTACGAGCAGTACTTC. Translation: CSARDFSGGSSYEQYF.

This rearrangement joins TRBV14 to TRBJ1-4, with 11 bases aligning to TRBD1. Germline values: CDR1 SGHDN, CDR2 FVKESK. The CDR3 consists of 16 residues. Losses at the gene ends were 0 bases for V and 7 bases for J; bases not matched to a gene: 4. The CDR3 sequence: CASSQEGTGGREKLFF. The CDR3 region has the DNA TGTGCCAGCAGCCAAGAAGGGACAGGGGGACGTGAAAAACTGTTTTTT. Variable domain in full (rest from reference TRBV14 and TRBJ1-4): EAGVTQFPSHSVIEKGQTVTLRCDPISGHDNLYWYRRVMGKEIKFLLHFVKESKQDESGMPNNRFLAERTGGTYSTLKVQPAELEDSGVYFCASSQEGTGGREKLFFGSGTQLSVL.

The chain carries TRBV6-6 and TRBJ1-2, with 7 bases identical to TRBD1. Germline loops: CDR1 MNHNY, CDR2 SVGAGI (reference sequence). With V trimmed by 6 bases and J by 3 bases, 10 bases remained unmatched. The CDR3 is 15 amino acids. The CDR3 spells CASRTGQVTHYGYTF. CDR3 nucleotides: TGTGCCAGCAGAACCGGACAGGTTACCCACTATGGCTACACCTTC.

This chain uses TRBV7-7 with TRBJ2-5; possibly TRBD2 for D (6 bases). V was shortened by 5 bases and J by 2 bases, with 9 bases between the two germline ends. CDR1 is SSHAT and CDR2 is FNYEAQ in the germline V gene (reference sequence). This CDR3 contains 13 residues. The CDR3 protein is CASSTTRQETQYF. The CDR3 DNA sequence: TGTGCCAGCAGCACGACTAGGCAAGAGACCCAGTACTTC.

This sequence joins TRBV19 and TRBJ2-5, with D possibly matching TRBD2 (6 bases). The J call may be in error: the DNA end matches TRBJ2-1 better. From germline, CDR1 is LNHDA and CDR2 SQIVND (reference sequence). This CDR3 spans 17 amino acids. DNA for the CDR3: TGTGCCAGTAGTGTAGTGTATAGCGGTACATTGTACAATGAGCAGTTCTTC. The encoded protein is CASSVVYSGTLYNEQFF.

Points on this clonotype: One junction end disagrees with the germline gene, perhaps due to a read error. J is TRBJ2-5 and V is TRBV24-1; TRBD2 agrees at 8 bases. Germline V CDR1 and CDR2: KGHDR, SFDVKD. The CDR3 loop spans 12 amino acids. DNA of the CDR3: TGTGCCACCAGGGGTAGCGGGGCCCTGCTGTTCTTC. The encoded protein is CATRGSGALLFF.

CDR3 coding DNA: TGCAGTGCTGAAGATTTGGGAGGGAGAGGAAACACCATATATTTT. Translation gives CSAEDLGGRGNTIYF. This chain uses TRBV20-1 with TRBJ1-3; no definite D call. V was cut by 5 bases and J by 4 bases, with 18 bases left in between. The CDR3 totals 15 residues. Germline loops: CDR1 DFQATT, CDR2 SNEGSKA (reference sequence).

The chain couples TRBV19 to TRBJ2-3, with 13 bases matching TRBD2. Germline V gives CDR1 LNHDA, CDR2 SQIVND (reference sequence). Trimming removed 4 bases from V and 4 bases from J; junction bases left unmatched: 5. The CDR3 runs 16 residues. In DNA form, the CDR3 reads TGTGCCAGTAGTAGCGGACTAGCGGGGGTGTCAGATACGCAGTATTTT. Translating it yields CASSSGLAGVSDTQYF.

In the case of this clonotype: At one boundary the junction diverges from the germline segment, which might be a read error. The chain couples TRBV7-9 to TRBJ2-1, with D possibly TRBD2 on 6 matching bases. Looked up from germline, CDR1 is SEHNR and CDR2 is FQNEAQ (reference sequence). The CDR3 totals 14 residues. The CDR3 DNA is TGTGCCGGCAGCCTCGCGACTAGGGAGAATGAGCAGTTCTTC. It codes for CAGSLATRENEQFF.

This rearrangement joins TRBV7-8 to TRBJ2-5; D not certain. V shed 3 bases and J shed 1 base, with 12 bases lying between them. CDR1 and CDR2 (germline): SGHVS, FQNEAQ. This CDR3 contains 15 residues. The CDR3 bases are TGTGCCAGCAGCTTCTTCGGGTCTTCCCAAGAGACCCAGTACTTC. Translation: CASSFFGSSQETQYF. The entire variable domain, with the rest obtained from reference TRBV7-8 and TRBJ2-5, is as follows: GAGVSQSPRYKVAKRGQDVALRCDPISGHVSLFWYQQALGQGPEFLTYFQNEAQLDKSGLPSDRFFAERPEGSVSTLKIQRTQQEDSAVYLCASSFFGSSQETQYFGPGTRLLVL.

V gene TRBV7-9 combines with J gene TRBJ2-1; 7 bases match TRBD1. The CDR3 loop spans 14 amino acids. CDR1 and CDR2 from the germline V gene are SEHNR and FQNEAQ (reference sequence). Germline trimming cut 7 bases from V and 1 base from J; bases unmatched to any gene: 4. CDR3 bases: TGTGCCAGCACCCTGGGACAGTCCTACAATGAGCAGTTCTTC. It translates to CASTLGQSYNEQFF.

This clonotype was found a few times. The chain recombines TRBV25-1 with TRBJ1-1; D is undetermined. Germline-derived CDR1 and CDR2 are MGHDK and SYGVNS. The CDR3 has 15 amino acids. The V and J ends lost 2 bases and 5 bases respectively, with 15 bases between them. The CDR3 region is CASSESGNYMTEAFF. CDR3 nucleotide sequence: TGTGCCAGCAGTGAAAGCGGAAACTATATGACTGAAGCTTTCTTT.